This TCR beta chain was retrieved from a study of blood T cell repertoires in COVID-19. Per the original methods: The assay estimated nucleated cells by amplifying reference gene primers. Libraries were prepared by immunoSEQ multiplex PCR; TCRdb keeps only in-frame clonotypes and omits some of them. V, J and clone size are those of that table, while D and trimming were read from the DNA. The sample holds 250,000 to 300,000 clones, roughly 80% seen once. Donors were grouped by their self-reported clinical history. With 0 bases clipped from V and 7 bases from J, the junction kept 5 bases outside the gene matches. The CDR3 runs 15 residues. Germline assignment: CDR1 WSHSY and CDR2 SAAADI.

The source is a man between 35 and 55 years old who had been exposed to COVID-19. The source material was PBMCs or T cells enriched from blood (not recorded which). This chain links TRBV10-2 with TRBJ2-1; 8 nucleotides align to TRBD2. Written as DNA, the CDR3 is TGCGCCAGCAGTGAGTCGCGGGTAGCGGGGAATGAGCAGTTCTTC. Protein product: CASSESRVAGNEQFF.